This T cell receptor beta chain was profiled in a study of blood T cell repertoires in COVID-19. Study information: There were acute and convalescent COVID-19 samples, and they came from the United States, Italy and Spain. PBMCs, B-cell-depleted T cells, or T cells were the source of the cDNA or gDNA that made up the material.

Germline lookup yields CDR1 KGHDR and CDR2 SFDVKD. The CDR3 is made up of 14 amino acids. Deletions cut 4 bases from V and 5 bases from J, with 11 bases between. In the authors' methods: Amplification of reference gene primers was used by the study to estimate nucleated cell counts. Produced via immunoSEQ multiplex PCR; TCRdb's table is partial and in-frame only. V and J calls and clone size are copied from that table; D and trimming were computed from the DNA. The data contain approximately 170,000 clones, about 74% of them singletons. The table lists this clone with a few counts. The sequence was obtained from an elderly woman with acute or convalescent COVID-19. This chain links TRBV24-1 with TRBJ1-5; D unclear. The sequenced material came from peripheral blood. The CDR3 is CATSDPGSDQPQHF. The CDR3 DNA reads as TGTGCCACCAGTGACCCCGGGTCGGATCAGCCCCAGCATTTT.